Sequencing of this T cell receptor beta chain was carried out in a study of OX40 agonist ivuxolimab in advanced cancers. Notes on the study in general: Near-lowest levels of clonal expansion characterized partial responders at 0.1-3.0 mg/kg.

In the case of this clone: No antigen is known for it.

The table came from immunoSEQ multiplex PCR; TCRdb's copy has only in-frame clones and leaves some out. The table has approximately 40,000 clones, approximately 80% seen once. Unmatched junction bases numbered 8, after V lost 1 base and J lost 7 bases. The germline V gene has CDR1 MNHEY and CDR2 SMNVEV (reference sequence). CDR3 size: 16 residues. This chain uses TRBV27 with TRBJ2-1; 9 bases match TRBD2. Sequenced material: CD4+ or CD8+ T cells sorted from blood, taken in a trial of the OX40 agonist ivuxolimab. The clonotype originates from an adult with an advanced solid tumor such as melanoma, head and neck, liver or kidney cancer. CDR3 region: CASSLFAGGLGNEQFF. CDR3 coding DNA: TGTGCCAGCAGTTTATTCGCGGGAGGGCTAGGGAATGAGCAGTTCTTC.